The next 24 T cell receptor beta chains were all read from a single sample in a study of beta chain features in type 1 diabetes (dated by TCRdb to 2017 to 2018). Their cognate antigens are unknown. The library came from the immunoSEQ multiplex PCR assay. The entire isolated RNA was reverse transcribed using the High Capacity cDNA Reverse Transcription Kit, and thus expressed TCRB transcripts were sequenced. This is the immuneACCESS table as TCRdb keeps it, with only in-frame sequences that have V and J called. A part of the clones is gone; compared with another copy, unresolved V genes explain less than half, and the rest is unexplained. The sample table shows about 660,000 clones, and more than 12% are seen once. Just under 0.04% of the sample is taken by the ten largest. Study-level results and caveats: Type 1 diabetes patients showed a moderate but significant shortening of TCRB CDR3 length in all four CD4+ subsets.

Sequenced sample: naive CD4+ T cells from blood. This specimen's cell subset or site label, interpreted: true naive CD4+ T cells. The receptors were gathered from a man aged 18 to 30 with type 1 diabetes.

V gene TRBV5-6 combines with J gene TRBJ1-5, with D unclear. Germline assignment: CDR1 SGHDT and CDR2 YYEEEE. This CDR3 region has 15 residues. V shed 1 base and J shed 3 bases, with 11 bases lying between them. The CDR3 protein is CASSLYLFTNQPQHF. The DNA for the CDR3 is TGTGCCAGCAGCTTGTACTTGTTCACCAATCAGCCCCAGCATTTT.

This chain joins TRBV7-2 and TRBJ1-4; a weak D match, TRBD1 (5 bases). The germline V and J ends were trimmed by 2 bases and 12 bases, with 7 bases remaining between them. This CDR3 has 11 amino acids. Germline values: CDR1 SGHTA, CDR2 FQGNSA. The CDR3, as DNA: TGTGCCAGCAGCTTACAGGGAGAACTGTTTTTT. Protein product: CASSLQGELFF.

CDR3 loop: CASSLDRLSGNTIYF. CDR3 DNA sequence: TGTGCCAGCAGCTTAGACAGGCTCTCTGGAAACACCATATATTTT. The rearrangement joins TRBV7-2 to TRBJ1-3, with a weak D call TRBD1 (5 bases). The length of the CDR3 is 15 residues. Trimming pared 1 base from V and 0 bases from J, leaving 7 bases between. CDR1 is SGHTA and CDR2 is FQGNSA in the germline V gene. The variable domain in full, completed from reference TRBV7-2 and TRBJ1-3, reads GAGVSQSPSNKVTEKGKDVELRCDPISGHTALYWYRQSLGQGLEFLIYFQGNSAPDKSGLPSDRFSAERTGGSVSTLTIQRTQQEDSAVYLCASSLDRLSGNTIYFGEGSWLTVV.

The chain links TRBV29-1 to TRBJ1-2; 9 bases fit TRBD1. CDR3 length: 14 residues. CDR1 and CDR2 (germline): SQVTM, ANQGSEA. V shed 2 bases and J 4 bases; nucleotides not matched to a gene: 5. CDR3 sequence reads: CSVEHGQGIYGYTF. CDR3 nucleotides: TGCAGCGTTGAACACGGACAGGGGATCTATGGCTACACCTTC.

This chain joins TRBV29-1 and TRBJ2-2; D not certain. This CDR3 has 13 amino acids. The V end lost 3 bases, the J end lost 0 bases, and 5 bases lay between the germline ends. The V gene's germline CDR1 is SQVTM and CDR2 ANQGSEA. The DNA for the CDR3 is TGCAGCGTTGACAGAACGAACACCGGGGAGCTGTTTTTT. Translated, it gives CSVDRTNTGELFF.

This clone showed up just once. The V call is TRBV6-6, the J call TRBJ2-1; the D gene is possibly TRBD2 (6 bases). V lost 10 bases and J lost 4, with 14 bases in between. This CDR3 comprises 13 residues. In germline, CDR1 is MNHNY, CDR2 SVGAGI (reference sequence). The CDR3 DNA sequence: TGTGCCACGGGGGTAGACAGATACAATGAGCAGTTCTTC. Its protein is CATGVDRYNEQFF.

The chain uses TRBV25-1 and TRBJ1-1; D gene ambiguous. V lost 4 bases to trimming and J lost 0 bases, with 21 bases between them. This CDR3 is 18 amino acids long. CDR1 and CDR2 from the germline V gene are MGHDK and SYGVNS. The CDR3 is CASSGPGGGHAVNTEAFF. CDR3 nucleotide sequence: TGTGCCAGCAGTGGCCCCGGTGGTGGGCACGCGGTGAACACTGAAGCTTTCTTT.

The chain couples TRBV10-3 to TRBJ2-3, with D possibly TRBD2 on 7 matching bases. CDR3 length: 13 residues. In germline, CDR1 is ENHRY, CDR2 SYGVKD. Trimming pared 2 bases from V and 7 bases from J, leaving 10 bases between. CDR3 amino acids: CAISEAGAHTQYF. The CDR3 DNA sequence: TGTGCCATCAGTGAGGCGGGGGCCCATACGCAGTATTTT.

This sequence joins TRBV4-2 and TRBJ2-5, with D possibly matching TRBD1 (9 bases). This CDR3 contains 15 residues. Per germline, CDR1 LGHNA and CDR2 YNFKEQ. V shed 0 bases and J shed 9 bases, with 17 bases lying between them. The CDR3 DNA reads TGTGCCAGCAGCCAAGATCATAGCGGGGACAGGGCCCAGTACTTC. This codes for CASSQDHSGDRAQYF.

This clone turned up a few times. Other DNA sequences from this sample encode an identical CDR3 as well. This chain joins TRBV6-5 and TRBJ2-1; TRBD2 is a possible D gene (6 bases). CDR3 length: 11 residues. The germline CDR1 and CDR2 sequences are MNHEY and SVGAGI. The V and J ends lost 6 bases and 9 bases respectively, with 9 bases between them. The CDR3 loop is CASSLGGEQFF. The CDR3 nucleotides are TGTGCCAGCAGCCTCGGGGGTGAGCAGTTCTTC.

The gene calls are TRBV7-9 and TRBJ2-1; 8 nucleotides align to TRBD1. This CDR3 has 11 amino acids. After removal of 3 bases from V and 12 bases from J, the junction contained 1 base not matched to a gene. Looked up from germline, CDR1 is SEHNR and CDR2 is FQNEAQ (reference sequence). CDR3 sequence: CASSLGTGQFF. For the CDR3, the DNA is TGTGCCAGCAGCTTGGGGACAGGGCAGTTCTTC.

The CDR3 nucleotides are TGTGCCTGGAGTGTAACTGCGTATGGCTACACCTTC. Translating it yields CAWSVTAYGYTF. The rearrangement links TRBV30 to TRBJ1-2; D remains ambiguous. Germline V gives CDR1 GTSNPN, CDR2 SVGIG (reference sequence). V was pared by 0 bases and J by 5 bases, with 7 bases between. This CDR3 has 12 amino acids.

This clone was observed a handful of times. This rearrangement joins TRBV9 to TRBJ2-7; D is possibly TRBD1 (5 bases). V was shortened by 8 bases and J by 5 bases, with 14 bases between the two germline ends. Germline V gene sequence: CDR1 SGDLS, CDR2 YYNGEE. The CDR3 sequence is 12 residues long. CDR3 residues: CASSRVENEQYF. The CDR3 coding sequence is TGTGCCAGTTCCAGGGTCGAAAACGAGCAGTACTTC.

Notes on this clone: This sample includes further DNA sequences coding for the same CDR3. This sequence joins TRBV10-3 and TRBJ2-7; 9 positions agree with TRBD1. CDR1 and CDR2 (germline): ENHRY, SYGVKD. V shed 5 bases and J 2 bases; nucleotides not matched to a gene: 4. The CDR3 covers 14 residues. CDR3 nucleotide sequence: TGTGCCATCAGTCTAGGACAGGGGACCTACGAGCAGTACTTC. Encoded protein: CAISLGQGTYEQYF.

The chain joins TRBV6-4 to TRBJ2-3; D unresolved. Germline CDR1 is MRHNA and CDR2 is SNTAGT. Deletions cut 0 bases from V and 0 bases from J, with 13 bases between. CDR3 size: 17 residues. This CDR3 is CASSDSDAVSSTDTQYF. CDR3 in DNA: TGTGCCAGCAGTGACTCCGATGCGGTCTCTAGCACAGATACGCAGTATTTT.

This clone was seen a handful of times. Other DNA sequences in the same sample also yield this CDR3. The chain employs TRBV28 and TRBJ2-5, with D perhaps matching TRBD1 (6 bases). The germline gives CDR1 MDHEN, CDR2 SYDVKM. Trimming took off 6 bases at V and 2 bases at J, with 10 bases between the two ends. The CDR3 consists of 13 residues. The CDR3 nucleotides read TGTGCCAGCAGCGGGACACCTCAAGAGACCCAGTACTTC. Translation gives CASSGTPQETQYF.

V gene TRBV30 combines with J gene TRBJ1-3; a possible D gene is TRBD1 (6 bases). Germline assignment: CDR1 GTSNPN and CDR2 SVGIG (reference sequence). V lost 0 bases and J lost 0, with 12 bases in between. The CDR3 runs to 16 residues. The CDR3 sequence is CAWSVRTEFSGNTIYF. CDR3 nucleotide sequence: TGTGCCTGGAGTGTACGGACAGAATTCTCTGGAAACACCATATATTTT.

V usage is TRBV4-1 and J usage is TRBJ1-5; 7 nucleotides agree with TRBD1. Trimming took 4 bases from V and 5 from J; bases not matched to a gene: 11. This CDR3 is built from 16 residues. In germline, CDR1 is MGHRA, CDR2 YSYEKL. CDR3 protein: CASSPWTGKGDQPQHF. CDR3 bases: TGCGCCAGCAGCCCCTGGACAGGCAAAGGGGATCAGCCCCAGCATTTT.

This clone was detected only a few times. Different DNA sequences within this sample yield the same CDR3. The V gene is TRBV18, the J gene TRBJ2-5; D is uncertain. This CDR3 comprises 13 residues. Germline loops: CDR1 KGHSH, CDR2 LQKENI. V gave up 2 bases and J gave up 1 base, with 5 bases separating them. The CDR3 nucleotides read TGTGCCAGCTCACCAGATATCCAAGAGACCCAGTACTTC. It yields the protein CASSPDIQETQYF.

As for this clone: The sample holds other DNA sequences that translate to the same CDR3. V and J are TRBV9 and TRBJ1-2; D is unresolved. CDR1 and CDR2 from the germline V gene are SGDLS and YYNGEE. The CDR3 covers 15 residues. Trimming cost V 0 bases and J 1 base, with 10 bases left between them. Here the CDR3 reads CASSVGGLLNYGYTF. CDR3 sequence (DNA): TGTGCCAGCAGCGTAGGAGGGCTCCTTAACTATGGCTACACCTTC. The full variable domain, its missing parts supplied by reference TRBV9 and TRBJ1-2, is DSGVTQTPKHLITATGQRVTLRCSPRSGDLSVYWYQQSLDQGLQFLIQYYNGEERAKGNILERFSAQQFPDLHSELNLSSLELGDSALYFCASSVGGLLNYGYTFGSGTRLTVV.

V gene TRBV28 combines with J gene TRBJ2-7; D unresolved. This CDR3 spans 14 amino acids. The V end lost 6 bases, the J end lost 2 bases, and 14 bases lay between the germline ends. Germline CDR1 reads MDHEN; CDR2 reads SYDVKM. This chain's CDR3 is CASSLGIYPYEQYF. Here the CDR3 DNA reads TGTGCCAGCAGCCTTGGCATTTACCCCTACGAGCAGTACTTC. The full variable domain, its missing parts supplied by reference TRBV28 and TRBJ2-7, is DVKVTQSSRYLVKRTGEKVFLECVQDMDHENMFWYRQDPGLGLRLIYFSYDVKMKEKGDIPEGYSVSREKKERFSLILESASTNQTSMYLCASSLGIYPYEQYFGPGTRLTVT.

This clone was counted a few times. This chain joins TRBV5-4 and TRBJ2-3; TRBD2 might be the D (7 bases). Trimming took 5 bases from V and 1 from J, leaving 14 bases between them. CDR3 length: 15 residues. Germline loops: CDR1 SGHNT, CDR2 YYREEE (reference sequence). CDR3 residues: CASSPGGLGTDTQYF. The CDR3 DNA follows: TGTGCCAGCAGTCCGGGGGGCCTTGGCACAGATACGCAGTATTTT.

This clone was counted a few times. The chain links TRBV4-3 to TRBJ2-6, with a weak D call TRBD1 (6 bases). This CDR3 region has 15 residues. CDR1 is LGHNA and CDR2 is YSLEER in the germline V gene. Trimming removed 2 bases from V and 2 bases from J, with 7 bases in between. CDR3 in amino acids: CASSQNRAGANVLTF. CDR3 sequence (DNA): TGCGCCAGCAGCCAAAACAGGGCTGGGGCCAACGTCCTGACTTTC.

This sequence joins TRBV4-3 and TRBJ1-2, with 9 bases lining up with TRBD1. Germline loops: CDR1 LGHNA, CDR2 YSLEER. This CDR3 is built from 16 residues. Trimming took 4 bases from V and 4 from J; bases not matched to a gene: 10. This CDR3 is CASSPSEGQGRYGYTF. The CDR3 DNA sequence: TGCGCCAGCAGCCCCTCCGAGGGACAGGGCCGCTATGGCTACACCTTC.